The clone carrying this TCR beta chain was recorded many times. Synthesis of cDNA was accomplished via 5'RACE employing 10-nucleotide random UMIs. MiXCR, applied by TCRdb to the 5' RACE reads, yields one record per CDR3 protein. There are 55,000 to 75,000 distinct CDR3 sequences in the sample; about 13% occur only once, and roughly 4.2% lies in the top ten. This sample is drawn from a study of neurological immune-mediated disorders. The time point here: longitudinal time-point 1 (baseline). V lost 6 bases, J lost 2 bases, and 10 bases lay in between. Germline CDR1 is SGHVS and CDR2 is FNYEAQ. The CDR3 extends over 13 amino acids.

This sequence was found in a female donor with HTLV-1-associated myelopathy (HAM/TSP). Sequenced input: PBMCs. This rearrangement joins TRBV7-6 to TRBJ1-1; no reliable D call. The DNA for the CDR3 is TGTGCCAGCAGTTTGACAATAAACACTGAAGCTTTCTTT. Encoded protein: CASSLTINTEAFF.